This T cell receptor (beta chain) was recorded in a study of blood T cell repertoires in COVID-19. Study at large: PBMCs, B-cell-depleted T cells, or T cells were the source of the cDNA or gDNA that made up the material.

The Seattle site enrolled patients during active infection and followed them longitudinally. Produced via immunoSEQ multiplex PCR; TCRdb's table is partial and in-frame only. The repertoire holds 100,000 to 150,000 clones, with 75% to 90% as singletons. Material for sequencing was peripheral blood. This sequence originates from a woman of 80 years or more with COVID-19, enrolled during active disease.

CDR3 residues: CASSYSEFTLDTQYF. CDR3 DNA sequence: TGTGCCAGCAGTTACTCAGAATTCACTTTGGATACGCAGTATTTT. This chain links TRBV6-6 with TRBJ2-3; D uncertain. Germline V CDR1 and CDR2: MNHNY, SVGAGI (reference sequence). The V end was cut by 0 bases, the J end by 6 bases, with 13 bases between. This CDR3 has 15 amino acids.